The present T cell receptor (beta chain) was sequenced within a study of blood T cells in healthy people across ages. The germline V gene encodes CDR1 DFQATT and CDR2 SNEGSKA (reference sequence). The CDR3 totals 11 residues. The germline V and J ends were trimmed by 5 bases and 6 bases, with 8 bases remaining between them. Points from the study as a whole: Naive CD4+ cells and diversity were both higher in long-lived donors than in aged donors.

Through a sample-barcoded 5' primer and a J-beta primer mix, a second PCR was run for about 7 to 12 cycles. Carrying 12 random nucleotides, a template-switch adaptor labeled each individual cDNA molecule. TCRdb analysed the 5' RACE reads with MiXCR anew, one entry per CDR3 protein. The top ten clones hold around 20% of a sample with hundreds of thousands of distinct CDR3 sequences, 55% to 70% of them seen once. This clonotype has just a few counts. Its antigen remains unidentified. This sequence originates from a man aged 25-40 years in good health. The gene calls are TRBV20-1 and TRBJ2-1; no reliable D call. The sample comprised blood. In DNA, the CDR3 is TGCAGTGCTTTTAACCCCAATGAGCAGTTCTTC. Amino acids: CSAFNPNEQFF.